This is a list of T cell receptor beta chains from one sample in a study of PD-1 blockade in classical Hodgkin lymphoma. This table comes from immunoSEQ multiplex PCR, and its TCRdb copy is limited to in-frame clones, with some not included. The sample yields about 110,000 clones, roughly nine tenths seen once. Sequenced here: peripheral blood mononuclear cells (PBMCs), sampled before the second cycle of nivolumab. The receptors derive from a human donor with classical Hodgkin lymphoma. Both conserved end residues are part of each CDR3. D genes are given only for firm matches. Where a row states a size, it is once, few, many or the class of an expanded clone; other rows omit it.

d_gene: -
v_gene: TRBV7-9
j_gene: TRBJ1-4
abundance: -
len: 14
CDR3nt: TGTGCCAGCAGCCGGCCGAGAACTAATGAAAAACTGTTTTTT
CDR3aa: CASSRPRTNEKLFF

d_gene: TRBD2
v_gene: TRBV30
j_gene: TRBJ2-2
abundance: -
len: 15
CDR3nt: TGTGCCTGGAGGTTAGCGGGGCTAAACACCGGGGAGCTGTTTTTT
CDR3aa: CAWRLAGLNTGELFF

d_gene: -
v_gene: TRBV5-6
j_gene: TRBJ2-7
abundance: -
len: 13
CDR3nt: TGTGCCAGTCAAAGTAACTGGGGGTACGAGCAGTACTTC
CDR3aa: CASQSNWGYEQYF

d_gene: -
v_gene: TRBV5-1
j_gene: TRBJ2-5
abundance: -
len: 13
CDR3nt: TGCGCCAGCAGCTCTAACTTTGGCGAGACCCAGTACTTC
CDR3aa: CASSSNFGETQYF

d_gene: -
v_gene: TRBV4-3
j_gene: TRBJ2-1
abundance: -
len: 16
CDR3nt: TGCGCCAGCAGCCAAGACGACCCCGATTCAGTTAATGAGCAGTTCTTC
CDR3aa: CASSQDDPDSVNEQFF

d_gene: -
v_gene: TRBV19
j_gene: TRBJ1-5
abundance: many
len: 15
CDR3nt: TGTGCCAGTAGAGCCCTCTTGGGTAACAATCAGCCCCAGCATTTT
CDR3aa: CASRALLGNNQPQHF

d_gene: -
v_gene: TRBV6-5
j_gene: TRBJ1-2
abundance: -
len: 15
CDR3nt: TGTGCCAGCACGGACTTTCTGGCTGGAGACTATGGCTACACCTTC
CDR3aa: CASTDFLAGDYGYTF

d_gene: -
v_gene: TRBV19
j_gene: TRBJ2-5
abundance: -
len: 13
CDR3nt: TGTGCCAGTAGTAACGACAGACAAGAGACCCAGTACTTC
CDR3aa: CASSNDRQETQYF

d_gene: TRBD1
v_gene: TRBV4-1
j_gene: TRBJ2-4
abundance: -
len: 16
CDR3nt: TGCGCCAGCGGCAACCCGGGACAGGGACGCAAAAACATTCAGTACTTC
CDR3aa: CASGNPGQGRKNIQYF

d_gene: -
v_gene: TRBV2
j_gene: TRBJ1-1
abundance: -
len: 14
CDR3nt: TGTGCCAGCAGCAAGGACAGCTCGGGCACTGAAGCTTTCTTT
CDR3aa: CASSKDSSGTEAFF

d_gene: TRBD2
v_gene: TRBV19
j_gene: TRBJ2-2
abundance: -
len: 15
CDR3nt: TGTGCCAGTAGCACTAGCGGGAGAGTGAACGGGGAGCTGTTTTTT
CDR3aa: CASSTSGRVNGELFF

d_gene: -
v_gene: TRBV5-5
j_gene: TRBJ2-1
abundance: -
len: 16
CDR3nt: TGTGCCAGCAGCTCCGAATACAGGGAAACCTACAATGAGCAGTTCTTC
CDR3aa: CASSSEYRETYNEQFF

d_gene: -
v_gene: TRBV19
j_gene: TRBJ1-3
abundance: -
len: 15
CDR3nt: TGTGCCAGTAAAAGGGACGGGAACTCTGGAAACACCATATATTTT
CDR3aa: CASKRDGNSGNTIYF

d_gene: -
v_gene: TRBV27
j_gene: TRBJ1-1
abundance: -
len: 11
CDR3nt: TGTGCCAGCAGTTTAAGGGGAGAAGCTTTCTTT
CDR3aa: CASSLRGEAFF

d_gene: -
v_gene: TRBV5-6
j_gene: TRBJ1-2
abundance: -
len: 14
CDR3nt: TGTGCCAGCAGCCTTGGGCCCATACCCTATGGCTACACCTTC
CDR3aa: CASSLGPIPYGYTF

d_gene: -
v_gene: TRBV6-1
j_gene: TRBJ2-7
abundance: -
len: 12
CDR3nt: TGTGCCAGCGGGGCGGGGGCAGGAGAGCAGTACTTC
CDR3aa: CASGAGAGEQYF

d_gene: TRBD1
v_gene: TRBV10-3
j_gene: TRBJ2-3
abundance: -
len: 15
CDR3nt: TGTGCCATCAGCAACCGGGACAGGGGGCTTGATACGCAGTATTTT
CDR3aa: CAISNRDRGLDTQYF

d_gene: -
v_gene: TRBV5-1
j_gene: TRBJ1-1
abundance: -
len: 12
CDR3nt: TGCGCCAGCAGCTTCGGGGCTACCGAAGCTTTCTTT
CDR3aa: CASSFGATEAFF

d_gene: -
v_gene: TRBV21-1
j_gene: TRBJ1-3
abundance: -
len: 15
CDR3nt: TGTGCCAGCAGCAAAGGAGTCTGGGAGGGAAACACCATATATTTT
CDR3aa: CASSKGVWEGNTIYF

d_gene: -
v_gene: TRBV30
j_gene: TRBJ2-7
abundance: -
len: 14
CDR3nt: TGTGCCTGGAGTGGGGTATCCGTGGGGGCCGGGCAGTACTTC
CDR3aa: CAWSGVSVGAGQYF

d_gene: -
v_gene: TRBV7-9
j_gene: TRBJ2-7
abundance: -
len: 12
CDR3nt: TGTGCCAGCAGCTTAGGACAGGACGAGCAGTACTTC
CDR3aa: CASSLGQDEQYF

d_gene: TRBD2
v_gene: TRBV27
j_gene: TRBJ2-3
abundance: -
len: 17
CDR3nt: TGTGCCAGCAGTCCCGACGCTAGCGGGAGGGCGACAGATACGCAGTATTTT
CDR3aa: CASSPDASGRATDTQYF

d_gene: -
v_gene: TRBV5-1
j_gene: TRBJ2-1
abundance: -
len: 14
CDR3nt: TGCGCCAGCAGCTTCGAGGGAGCTCTGGGTGAGCAGTTCTTC
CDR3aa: CASSFEGALGEQFF

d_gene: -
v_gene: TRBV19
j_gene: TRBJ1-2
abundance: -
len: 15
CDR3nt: TGTGCCAGTGGATACTCGTCGGGGGTGGCCTATGGCTACACCTTC
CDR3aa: CASGYSSGVAYGYTF

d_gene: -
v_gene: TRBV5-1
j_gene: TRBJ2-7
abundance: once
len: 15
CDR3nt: TGCGCCAGCAGCTTGGATCTACAGGGTCCCTACGAGCAGTACTTC
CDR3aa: CASSLDLQGPYEQYF

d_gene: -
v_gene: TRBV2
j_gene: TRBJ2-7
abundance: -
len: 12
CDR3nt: TGTGCCACCACCCAGGACAGCTACGAGCAGTACTTC
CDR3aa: CATTQDSYEQYF

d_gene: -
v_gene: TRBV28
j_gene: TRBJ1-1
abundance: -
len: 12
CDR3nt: TGTGCCAGCAGTTTAATGAACACTGAAGCTTTCTTT
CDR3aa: CASSLMNTEAFF

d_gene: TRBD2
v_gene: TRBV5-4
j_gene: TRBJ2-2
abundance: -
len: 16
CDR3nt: TGTGCCAGCAGCTTTTCAGCGGGAGGCGGATTTGGGGAGCTGTTTTTT
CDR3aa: CASSFSAGGGFGELFF

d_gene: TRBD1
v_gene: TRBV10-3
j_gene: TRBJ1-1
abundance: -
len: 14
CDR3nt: TGTGCCATCAACCCCGGGACAGGCAACACTGAAGCTTTCTTT
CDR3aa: CAINPGTGNTEAFF

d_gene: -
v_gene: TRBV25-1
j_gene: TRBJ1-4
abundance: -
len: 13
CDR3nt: TGTGCCAGCAGTGAGTGGGGGGGTTCTAAACTGTTTTTT
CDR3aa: CASSEWGGSKLFF

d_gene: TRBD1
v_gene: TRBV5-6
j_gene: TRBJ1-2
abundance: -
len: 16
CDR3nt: TGTGCCAGCAGCTTGGTGGGTTCCGGGACAGCTACCGGCTACACCTTC
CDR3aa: CASSLVGSGTATGYTF

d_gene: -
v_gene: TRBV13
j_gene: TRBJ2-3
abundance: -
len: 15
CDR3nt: TGTGCCAGCAGCCCCTCCCGAAACGGACTCAATACGCAGTATTTT
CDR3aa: CASSPSRNGLNTQYF

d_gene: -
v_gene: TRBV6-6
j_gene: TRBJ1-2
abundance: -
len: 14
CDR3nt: TGTGCCAGCAGTTACTCTAGGGTGGACTATGGCTACACCTTC
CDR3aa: CASSYSRVDYGYTF

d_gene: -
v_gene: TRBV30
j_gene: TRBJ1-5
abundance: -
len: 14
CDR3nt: TGTGCCTGGAGTAGGGGCCAGCCAAATCAGCCCCAGCATTTT
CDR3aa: CAWSRGQPNQPQHF

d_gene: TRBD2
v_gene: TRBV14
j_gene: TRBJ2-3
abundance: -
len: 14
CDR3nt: TGTGCCAGCAGCCTAGCGGGGCCCACAGATACGCAGTATTTT
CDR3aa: CASSLAGPTDTQYF

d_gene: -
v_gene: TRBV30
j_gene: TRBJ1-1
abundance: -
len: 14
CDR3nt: TGTGCCTGGGGGGGGGACTACAGGAACACTGAAGCTTTCTTT
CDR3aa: CAWGGDYRNTEAFF

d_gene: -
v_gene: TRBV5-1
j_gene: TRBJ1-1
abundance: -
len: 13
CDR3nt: TGCGCCAGCAGCACCCTAGCGAACACTGAAGCTTTCTTT
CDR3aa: CASSTLANTEAFF

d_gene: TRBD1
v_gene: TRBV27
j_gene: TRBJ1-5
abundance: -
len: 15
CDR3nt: TGTGCCAGCAGTTTGAGGGGGACAGTCAATCAGCCCCAGCATTTT
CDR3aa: CASSLRGTVNQPQHF

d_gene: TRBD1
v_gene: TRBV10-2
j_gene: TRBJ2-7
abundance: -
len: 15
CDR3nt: TGCGCCAGCAGTAACGGACAGGCGAGCTCCTACGAGCAGTACTTC
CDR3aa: CASSNGQASSYEQYF

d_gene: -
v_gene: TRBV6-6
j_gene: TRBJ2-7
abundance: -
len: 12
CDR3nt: TGTGCCAGCAGCGACACTAACTACGAGCAGTACTTC
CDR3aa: CASSDTNYEQYF

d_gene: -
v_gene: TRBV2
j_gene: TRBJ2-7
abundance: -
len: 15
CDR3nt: TGTGCCAGCAGTGAAGATAGGGGGAGCTCCTACGAGCAGTACTTC
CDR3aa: CASSEDRGSSYEQYF

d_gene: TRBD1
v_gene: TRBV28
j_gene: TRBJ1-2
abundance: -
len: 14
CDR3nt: TGTGCCAGCAGTTTATACAGGGGAGACTATGGCTACACCTTC
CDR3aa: CASSLYRGDYGYTF

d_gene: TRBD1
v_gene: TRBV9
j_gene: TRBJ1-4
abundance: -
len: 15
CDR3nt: TGTGCCAGCAGCCATCCCGGGACAGGGAATGAAAAACTGTTTTTT
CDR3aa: CASSHPGTGNEKLFF

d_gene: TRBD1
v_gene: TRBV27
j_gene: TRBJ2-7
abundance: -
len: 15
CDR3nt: TGTGCCAGCAGCACAACGGACAGGTCCCCCTACGAGCAGTACTTC
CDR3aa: CASSTTDRSPYEQYF

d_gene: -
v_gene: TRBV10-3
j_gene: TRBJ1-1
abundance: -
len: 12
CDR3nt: TGTGCCATCAGCCTCCAGAACACTGAAGCTTTCTTT
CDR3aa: CAISLQNTEAFF

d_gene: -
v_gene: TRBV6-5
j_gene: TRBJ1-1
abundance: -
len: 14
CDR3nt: TGTGCCAGCAGTTACGGCAGGGCGAACACTGAAGCTTTCTTT
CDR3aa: CASSYGRANTEAFF

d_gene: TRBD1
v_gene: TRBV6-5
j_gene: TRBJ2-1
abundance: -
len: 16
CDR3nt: TGTGCCAGCAGTTACGATTTCGGGACAGGGAACAATGAGCAGTTCTTC
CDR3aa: CASSYDFGTGNNEQFF

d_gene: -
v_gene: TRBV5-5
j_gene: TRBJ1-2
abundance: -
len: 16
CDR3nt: TGTGCCAGCAGCACCCGTCTTTCGGGGGCTAACTATGGCTACACCTTC
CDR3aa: CASSTRLSGANYGYTF

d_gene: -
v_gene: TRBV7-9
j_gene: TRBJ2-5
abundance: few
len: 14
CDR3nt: TGTGCCAGCAGCGGCGGGGCTGGGCAAGAGACCCAGTACTTC
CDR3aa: CASSGGAGQETQYF

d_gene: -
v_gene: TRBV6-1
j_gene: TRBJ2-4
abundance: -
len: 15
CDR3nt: TGTGCCAGCAGTGGAGACGGGTTAGCCAAAAACATTCAGTACTTC
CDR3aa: CASSGDGLAKNIQYF

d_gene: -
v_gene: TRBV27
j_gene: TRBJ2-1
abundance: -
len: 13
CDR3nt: TGTGCCAGCAAAGGACAGCGATACAATGAGCAGTTCTTC
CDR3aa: CASKGQRYNEQFF

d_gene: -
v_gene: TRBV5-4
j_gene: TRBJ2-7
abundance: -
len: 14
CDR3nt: TGTGCCAGCAGCCCCCGGGATAGACCATACGAGCAGTACTTC
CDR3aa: CASSPRDRPYEQYF

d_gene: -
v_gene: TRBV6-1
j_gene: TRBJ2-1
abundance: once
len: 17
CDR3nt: TGTGCCAGCAGTGGGTCTCCCGGGAGCGTTATCGGTGGTGAGCAGTTCTTC
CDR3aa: CASSGSPGSVIGGEQFF

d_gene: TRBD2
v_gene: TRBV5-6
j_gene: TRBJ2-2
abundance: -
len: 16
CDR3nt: TGTGCCAGCAGCCTTATAGCGGGAGGGGACACCGGGGAGCTGTTTTTT
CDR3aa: CASSLIAGGDTGELFF

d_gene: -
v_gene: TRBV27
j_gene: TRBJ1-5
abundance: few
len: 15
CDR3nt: TGTGCCAGCAGGGACTTACAGGGCCCCTATCAGCCCCAGCATTTT
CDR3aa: CASRDLQGPYQPQHF

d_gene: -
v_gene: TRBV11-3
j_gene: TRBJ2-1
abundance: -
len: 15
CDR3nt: TGTGCCAGCAGCTTAAATCTGGGAAGCTACAATGAGCAGTTCTTC
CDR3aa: CASSLNLGSYNEQFF

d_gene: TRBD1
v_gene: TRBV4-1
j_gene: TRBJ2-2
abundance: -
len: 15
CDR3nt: TGCGCCAGCGGGACACAGGGGATGGACACCGGGGAGCTGTTTTTT
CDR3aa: CASGTQGMDTGELFF

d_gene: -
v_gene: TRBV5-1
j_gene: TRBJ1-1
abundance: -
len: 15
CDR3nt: TGCGCCAGCAGCTTGTTTGACGGTGGGAACACTGAAGCTTTCTTT
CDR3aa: CASSLFDGGNTEAFF

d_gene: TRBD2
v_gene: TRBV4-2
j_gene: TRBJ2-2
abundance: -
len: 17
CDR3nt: TGTGCCAGCCCCTTAGCGGGAGGGATCTTGAACACCGGGGAGCTGTTTTTT
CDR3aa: CASPLAGGILNTGELFF

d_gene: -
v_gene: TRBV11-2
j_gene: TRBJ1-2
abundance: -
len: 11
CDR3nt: TGTGCCAGCAGCTCCAGAGATGGCTACACCTTC
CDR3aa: CASSSRDGYTF